These 9 T cell receptor beta chains came from one sample sequenced in a study of molecular identifiers for immune sequencing clone quantification. TCRdb re-called the PCR reads with MiXCR, one entry per CDR3 protein. The table includes about 97,000 distinct CDR3 sequences, approximately 25% detected once. The sample was naive CD8+ T cells from blood, with Jurkat cell RNA spiked in. Subset: FACS-sorted CD8+CD4-CCR7+CD45RA+ naive T cells. All receptors come from a human donor in good health. Some libraries in this study had Jurkat cell RNA spiked in.

With respect to this clonotype: Being one base from a much bigger clone, this may be a read error. The CDR3 end shows no conserved phenylalanine or tryptophan, and so a read error is likely. The rearrangement joins TRBV7-2 to TRBJ2-5; D gene uncertain. Germline CDR1 reads SGHTA; CDR2 reads FQGNSA. V lost 1 base and J 5 bases, leaving 14 bases between the germline ends. The CDR3 is made up of 15 amino acids. CDR3 sequence: CASSLEAPLGETQYL. Here the CDR3 DNA reads TGTGCCAGCAGCTTAGAAGCCCCCCTCGGGGAGACCCAGTACCTC.

Concerning this clonotype: The conserved phenylalanine or tryptophan normally closing the CDR3 is absent here, so this likely arose from a read error. This chain links TRBV4-3 with TRBJ2-7; a possible D gene is TRBD2 (6 bases). In germline, CDR1 is LGHNA, CDR2 YSLEER. CDR3 length: 15 amino acids. Trimming removed 4 bases from V and 9 bases from J, with 22 bases in between. The CDR3 reads CASSRTLMKSGGQYL. In DNA, the CDR3 is TGCGCCAGCAGCCGGACTCTTATGAAGTCCGGGGGGCAGTACTTA.

The sample holds many counts of this clonotype. This chain joins TRBV4-1 and TRBJ2-3, with D possibly called TRBD1 or TRBD2 (6 bases each). Between the trimmed V and J ends, which lost 1 base and 2 bases, there was a span of 28 bases. This CDR3 is 21 amino acids long. Germline V gene lookup returns CDR1 MGHRA and CDR2 YSYEKL. The CDR3 loop reads CASSQVTGTLLIGVATDTQYF. CDR3 bases: TGCGCCAGCAGCCAAGTAACAGGGACTCTTCTAATTGGCGTCGCCACAGATACGCAGTATTTT.

This clonotype was recorded at least ten times. The chain links TRBV29-1 to TRBJ2-5; D ambiguous. Trimming removed 6 bases from V and 0 bases from J, with 11 bases in between. Looked up from germline, CDR1 is SQVTM and CDR2 is ANQGSEA. The CDR3 is made up of 13 amino acids. Here the CDR3 DNA reads TGCAGCGTACGACATACGTACCAAGAGACCCAGTACTTC. This translates into CSVRHTYQETQYF.

About this clonotype: One base away lies a much larger clone, so this may be a sequencing read error. The V call is TRBV2, the J call TRBJ2-4; no firm D call. This CDR3 contains 16 residues. Germline-derived CDR1 and CDR2 are SNHLY and FYNNEI. DNA for the CDR3: TGTGCCAGCAGTGAAACCAGGCCTACTAACAAAAACATTCGGTACTTC. It codes for CASSETRPTNKNIRYF.

This clonotype was counted many times. The V and J genes are TRBV11-2 and TRBJ2-1; the match to TRBD2 covers 8 bases. The V gene end was trimmed by 0 bases and the J gene end by 8 bases; junction bases not matched to a gene: 12. This CDR3 comprises 17 residues. The germline gives CDR1 SGHAT, CDR2 FQNNGV. The CDR3 nucleotides read TGTGCCAGCAGCTTAGAAGTCCCGCGGGAGGATGTGGATGAGCAGTTCTTC. Its translation: CASSLEVPREDVDEQFF.

As concerns this clonotype: Possible read error: a much larger clone is one base away. V is TRBV20-1 and J is TRBJ2-3, with a weak D call TRBD2 (7 bases). This CDR3 region has 16 residues. The V end lost 0 bases, the J end lost 6 bases, and 19 bases lay between the germline ends. The germline V gene encodes CDR1 DFQATT and CDR2 SNEGSKA (reference sequence). The CDR3 reads CSARDRAGATRDTQYF. The CDR3 nucleotides read TGCAGTGCTAGAGACCGGGCGGGGGCCACCAGGGATACGCAGTATTTT.

As regards this clonotype: A much larger clone differs from this one at a single base, so this may be a read error. The chain recombines TRBV6-5 with TRBJ2-3, with 8 bases aligning to TRBD1. The CDR3 consists of 15 residues. From germline, CDR1 is MNHEY and CDR2 SVGAGI. CDR3 DNA sequence: TGTGCCAACAGTTGGCGGACAGGGAGCACAGATACGCAGTATTTT. Encoded protein: CANSWRTGSTDTQYF.

This clonotype was seen many times. This sequence joins TRBV5-6 and TRBJ2-1, with D hard to call. Trimming removed 2 bases at V and 5 bases at J, with 5 bases between. The CDR3 is made up of 12 amino acids. Per the germline V gene, CDR1 is SGHDT and CDR2 is YYEEEE. The CDR3 DNA follows: TGTGCCAGCAGCTTAGGGAACAATGAGCAGTTCTTC. Protein: CASSLGNNEQFF.